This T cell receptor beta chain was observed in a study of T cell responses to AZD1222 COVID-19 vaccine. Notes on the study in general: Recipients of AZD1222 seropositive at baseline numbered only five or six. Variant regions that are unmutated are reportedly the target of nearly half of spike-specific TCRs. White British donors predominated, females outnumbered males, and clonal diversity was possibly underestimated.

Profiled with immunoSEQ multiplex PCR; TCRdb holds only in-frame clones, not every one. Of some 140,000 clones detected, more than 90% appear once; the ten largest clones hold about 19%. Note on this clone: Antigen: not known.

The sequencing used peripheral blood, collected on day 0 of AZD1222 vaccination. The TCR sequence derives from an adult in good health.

CDR3 DNA sequence: TGCGCCAGCAGCCCTGGGACGGACTATAGCAATCAGCCCCAGCATTTT. Translated, it gives CASSPGTDYSNQPQHF. The chain employs TRBV4-1 and TRBJ1-5, with a possible D match to TRBD1 (5 bases). This CDR3 spans 16 amino acids. Trimming removed 4 bases from V and 0 bases from J, with 13 bases in between. The germline gives CDR1 MGHRA, CDR2 YSYEKL.